A single sample is the source of the 11 T cell receptor beta chains below, sequenced in a study of T cells after yellow fever vaccination. TCRdb redid the calling of the 5' RACE reads with MiXCR, one entry per CDR3 protein. Among roughly 500,000 distinct CDR3 sequences listed, about 19% were seen once. The sequencing used PBMCs, collected 15 days after the yellow fever booster vaccination. The origin of the receptors is a man between 25 and 39 years old who received the YFV17D yellow fever vaccine.

This clonotype has only a few counts. The genes are TRBV20-1 and TRBJ1-3; D gene unclear. The CDR3 runs to 14 residues. V lost 4 bases and J 3 bases, leaving 13 bases between the germline ends. The germline V gene encodes CDR1 DFQATT and CDR2 SNEGSKA (reference sequence). Here the CDR3 DNA reads TGCAGTGCTATAAGTGGGTATGGTGGAAACACCATATATTTT. Protein sequence: CSAISGYGGNTIYF.

This clonotype was detected a few times. DNA of the CDR3: TGTGCCATCCAGGGGGCGGGGACGGCGAACAATGAGCAGTTCTTC. It is translated as CAIQGAGTANNEQFF. The J gene is TRBJ2-1, the V gene TRBV10-3; 8 nucleotides match TRBD1. Germline V gene data show CDR1 as ENHRY and CDR2 as SYGVKD. The CDR3 has 15 residues. The ends lost 8 bases at V and 5 bases at J; junction bases unmatched: 11.

The chain recombines TRBV6-2 or TRBV6-3 with TRBJ2-7; 10 nucleotides match TRBD2. CDR1 and CDR2 from the germline V gene are MNHEY and SVGEGT. V gave up 7 bases and J gave up 2 bases; unmatched junction bases: 5. The CDR3 totals 14 residues. The CDR3 coding sequence is TGTGCCAGCACTCCCAGCGGGGGGGCCTACGAGCAGTACTTC. This gives the protein CASTPSGGAYEQYF.

This clonotype has only a few counts. The chain couples TRBV9 to TRBJ2-1, with D uncertain. CDR1 is SGDLS and CDR2 is YYNGEE in the germline V gene. The V end lost 0 bases, the J end lost 2 bases, and 6 bases lay between the germline ends. CDR3 size: 14 residues. CDR3 residues: CASSVESAYNEQFF. CDR3 DNA sequence: TGTGCCAGCAGCGTAGAAAGCGCCTACAATGAGCAGTTCTTC.

Of note for this clonotype: Relative to the germline gene, one junction end is altered; a read error may explain this. The CDR3 DNA is TGCAGTGCTGGAGAGGCCGGGGAGCTGTTTTTT. Protein product: CSAGEAGELFF. The J gene is TRBJ2-2, the V gene TRBV20-1; no firm D call. The germline V gene has CDR1 DFQATT and CDR2 SNEGSKA (reference sequence). The CDR3 has 11 amino acids.

CDR3 sequence: CSHTNPTDTQYF. DNA for the CDR3: TGCAGCCACACTAACCCGACAGATACGCAGTATTTT. The chain couples TRBV29-1 to TRBJ2-3; D not certain. The V end lost 8 bases, the J end lost 3 bases, and 12 bases lay between the germline ends. CDR3 length: 12 amino acids. Germline V gene lookup returns CDR1 SQVTM and CDR2 ANQGSEA.

This chain joins TRBV5-1 and TRBJ2-6; 13 nucleotides align to TRBD2. This CDR3 has 18 amino acids. Germline CDR1 SGHRS, CDR2 YFSETQ. Trimming cost V 4 bases and J 0 bases; bases outside gene matches: 4. CDR3 in amino acids: CASSGGLAGFSGANVLTF. The CDR3 bases are TGCGCCAGCAGCGGGGGACTAGCGGGATTCTCTGGGGCCAACGTCCTGACTTTC.

V usage is TRBV30 and J usage is TRBJ2-7; D gene ambiguous. Germline lookup yields CDR1 GTSNPN and CDR2 SVGIG (reference sequence). The CDR3 contains 11 residues. Trimming shortened V by 1 base and J by 7 bases, and 8 bases separated the two germline ends. This CDR3 is CAWSEAREQYF. The CDR3 DNA reads as TGTGCCTGGAGTGAAGCGCGGGAGCAGTACTTC.

The CDR3 DNA is TGTGCCAGCAGCGCGGGACAGGTCTACAATGAGCAGTTCTTC. This codes for CASSAGQVYNEQFF. The V and J genes are TRBV3-1 and TRBJ2-1; TRBD1 aligns across 8 bases. Germline CDR1 LGHDT, CDR2 YNNKEL (reference sequence). This CDR3 has 14 residues. V dropped 5 bases and J dropped 3; count of bases not matched to a gene: 3.

The chain links TRBV20-1 to TRBJ2-4; D gene uncertain. CDR1 and CDR2 (germline): DFQATT, SNEGSKA (reference sequence). The V end was cut by 5 bases, the J end by 12 bases, with 14 bases between. This CDR3 has 11 residues. CDR3 region: CSAHLLTNQYF. In DNA form, the CDR3 reads TGCAGTGCTCACCTTTTGACAAATCAGTACTTC.

This clonotype was counted a few times. The V gene is TRBV7-9, the J gene TRBJ2-7; the match to TRBD1 covers 7 bases. After removal of 5 bases from V and 3 bases from J, the junction contained 7 bases not matched to a gene. CDR1 and CDR2 from the germline V gene are SEHNR and FQNEAQ (reference sequence). CDR3 length: 14 residues. The CDR3 region is CASSEQGQHYEQYF. The CDR3 DNA reads as TGTGCCAGCAGCGAACAGGGGCAGCACTACGAGCAGTACTTC. Full variable domain (remainder filled in from reference TRBV7-9 and TRBJ2-7): DTGVSQNPRHKITKRGQNVTFRCDPISEHNRLYWYRQTLGQGPEFLTYFQNEAQLEKSRLLSDRFSAERPKGSFSTLEIQRTEQGDSAMYLCASSEQGQHYEQYFGPGTRLTVT.